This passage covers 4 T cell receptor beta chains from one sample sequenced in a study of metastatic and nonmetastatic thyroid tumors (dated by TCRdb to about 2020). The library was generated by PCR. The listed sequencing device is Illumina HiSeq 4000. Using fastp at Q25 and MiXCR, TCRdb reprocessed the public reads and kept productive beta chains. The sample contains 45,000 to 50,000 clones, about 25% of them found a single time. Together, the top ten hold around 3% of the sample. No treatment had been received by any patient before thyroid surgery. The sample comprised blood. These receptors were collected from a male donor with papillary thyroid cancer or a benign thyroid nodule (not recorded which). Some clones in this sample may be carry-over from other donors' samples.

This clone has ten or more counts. DNA of the CDR3: TGTGCCAGCAGCCCCCGACAGGGGAACGGGTACGAGCAGTACTTC. This encodes CASSPRQGNGYEQYF. The V call is TRBV7-9, the J call TRBJ2-7; 8 bases fit TRBD1. Germline CDR1 reads SEHNR; CDR2 reads FQNEAQ (reference sequence). Trimming took 5 bases from V and 4 from J; bases not matched to a gene: 10. The CDR3 is 15 residues long.

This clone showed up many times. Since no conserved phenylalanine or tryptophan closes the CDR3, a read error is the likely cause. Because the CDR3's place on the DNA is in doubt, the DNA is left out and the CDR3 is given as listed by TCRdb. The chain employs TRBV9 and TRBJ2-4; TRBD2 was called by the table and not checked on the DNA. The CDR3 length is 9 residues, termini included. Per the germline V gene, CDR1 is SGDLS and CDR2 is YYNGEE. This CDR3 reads CASSPGRGL.

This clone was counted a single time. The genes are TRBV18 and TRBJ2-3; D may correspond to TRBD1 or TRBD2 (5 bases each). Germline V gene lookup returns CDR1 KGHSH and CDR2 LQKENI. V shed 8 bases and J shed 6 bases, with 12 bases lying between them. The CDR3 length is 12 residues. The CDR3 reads CASRQGTDTQYF. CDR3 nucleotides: TGTGCCAGCCGACAAGGGACGGATACGCAGTATTTT.

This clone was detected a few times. CDR3: CSVVGTGTGYYTF. In DNA, the CDR3 is TGCAGCGTTGTGGGAACCGGGACAGGGTACTACACCTTC. The chain carries TRBV29-1 and TRBJ1-2, with 9 positions matching TRBD1. After removal of 4 bases from V and 10 bases from J, the junction contained 10 bases not matched to a gene. Germline V gene lookup returns CDR1 SQVTM and CDR2 ANQGSEA. The CDR3 has 13 residues.